Each of the 4 T cell receptor beta chains below was sequenced from the same sample in a study of cytomegalovirus exposure and HLA in healthy donors (dated by TCRdb to about 2017). Library generation was performed with the immunoSEQ multiplex PCR assay. The multiplex PCR relied on a mix of 60 forward primers for TCR Vbeta segments and 13 reverse primers for TCR Jbeta segments. TCRdb provides this immuneACCESS table in a form limited to in-frame rearrangements. Some clones are lacking; in checked studies, under half of them reflect an unresolved V gene, and why the rest are absent is not known. The sample table shows about 280,000 clones, and around nine tenths are seen once. About 2.3% of the sample lies in the top ten. The sequencing input was PBMCs. Receptors were obtained from a woman between 18 and 29 years old in good health and CMV-seronegative.

V usage is TRBV2 and J usage is TRBJ2-1, with TRBD2 matching 9 bases. CDR3 length equals 15 residues. CDR1 and CDR2 (germline): SNHLY, FYNNEI. V was pared by 4 bases and J by 4 bases, with 5 bases of the junction left unmatched. The CDR3 DNA follows: TGTGCCAGCAGTGTACTAGCGGGCGTATACAATGAGCAGTTCTTC. Translating gives CASSVLAGVYNEQFF.

This rearrangement joins TRBV5-6 to TRBJ2-7; the D gene is possibly TRBD2 (6 bases). Germline V lookup: CDR1 SGHDT, CDR2 YYEEEE. Trimming took 0 bases from V and 2 from J, leaving 15 bases between them. The CDR3 covers 16 residues. CDR3 amino acids: CASSLGGRGWAYEQYF. DNA of the CDR3: TGTGCCAGCAGCTTGGGTGGACGGGGGTGGGCCTACGAGCAGTACTTC.

This chain uses TRBV5-5 with TRBJ2-2; D is undetermined. Trimming took off 0 bases at V and 9 bases at J, with 9 bases between the two ends. From germline, CDR1 is SGHKS and CDR2 YYEKEE (reference sequence). CDR3 length equals 13 residues. The CDR3 coding sequence is TGTGCCAGCAGCTTGGTGGGCCGTCGGGAGCTGTTTTTT. Protein product: CASSLVGRRELFF.

The chain couples TRBV5-1 to TRBJ1-4, with 10 nucleotides matching TRBD1. V dropped 4 bases and J dropped 7; count of bases not matched to a gene: 4. This CDR3 contains 14 residues. Germline-derived CDR1 and CDR2 are SGHRS and YFSETQ. This CDR3 reads CASSEGTGVEKLFF. In nucleotides, the CDR3 is TGCGCCAGCAGCGAGGGGACAGGGGTTGAAAAACTGTTTTTT.